The 7 T cell receptor beta chains given below trace back to one sample, sequenced in a study of HIV-infected patients and healthy controls. Approximately 500 ng RNA was reverse transcribed with alpha and beta constant-region primers. Each of the alpha and beta chains got its own library through chain-specific third strand synthesis with indices. TCRdb reprocessed the 5' RACE reads with MiXCR, giving one entry per CDR3 protein. Of roughly 4,000 distinct CDR3 sequences in the sample, around 8% were seen once. Follow-up blood was drawn about 14 weeks, roughly three months, after antiretroviral therapy began. No cell fractionation was done, so the repertoire covers all unsorted peripheral blood T cells. The specimen comprised blood, sampled during antiretroviral therapy. These receptors were collected from an adult with HIV infection.

This clonotype showed up just a few times. V gene TRBV20-1 combines with J gene TRBJ2-7, with TRBD2 matching over 11 bases. CDR1 DFQATT and CDR2 SNEGSKA come from the germline V gene (reference sequence). The CDR3 totals 13 residues. V was clipped by 4 bases and J by 4 bases; unmatched bases: 3. This CDR3 reads CSATGTSGYEQYF. The CDR3 DNA sequence: TGCAGTGCTACCGGGACTAGCGGTTACGAGCAGTACTTC.

This clonotype has ten or more counts. J is TRBJ2-4 and V is TRBV6-6; TRBD2 agrees at 13 bases. Per germline, CDR1 MNHNY and CDR2 SVGAGI (reference sequence). The ends lost 5 bases at V and 1 base at J; junction bases unmatched: 11. The length of the CDR3 is 19 residues. CDR3 sequence: CASSALTSGGPWAKNIQYF. The CDR3 DNA sequence: TGTGCCAGCAGTGCCTTGACTAGCGGGGGGCCATGGGCCAAAAACATTCAGTACTTC.

In its sample, this clonotype was seen a few times. This chain links TRBV24-1 with TRBJ2-5; D is unresolved. The length of the CDR3 is 12 residues. V was trimmed by 6 bases and J by 4 bases, leaving 8 bases between them. The germline CDR1 and CDR2 sequences are KGHDR and SFDVKD. The CDR3 spells CATSSRIETQYF. DNA for the CDR3: TGTGCCACCAGTTCTAGGATAGAGACCCAGTACTTC.

This clonotype is medium-sized within its sample. The chain couples TRBV19 to TRBJ2-2; D is unresolved. The CDR3 length is 15 residues. Per germline, CDR1 LNHDA and CDR2 SQIVND (reference sequence). The V gene lost 7 bases and the J gene lost 2 bases, with 14 bases spanning the gap. DNA for the CDR3: TGTGCCAGTAAAAGGCAGCGATTTAACACCGGGGAGCTGTTTTTT. Amino acids: CASKRQRFNTGELFF. The whole variable domain, filled in from reference TRBV19 and TRBJ2-2, reads DGGITQSPKYLFRKEGQNVTLSCEQNLNHDAMYWYRQDPGQGLRLIYYSQIVNDFQKGDIAEGYSVSREKKESFPLTVTSAQKNPTAFYLCASKRQRFNTGELFFGEGSRLTVL.

By share, this clonotype ranks as medium-sized. The chain joins TRBV6-1 to TRBJ2-5; possibly TRBD1 for D (5 bases). Germline-derived CDR1 and CDR2 are MNHNS and SASEGT. This CDR3 has 14 residues. V lost 10 bases to trimming and J lost 4 bases, with 19 bases between them. CDR3 coding DNA: TGTGCCACCTCTTTGGGGCGATTACTAGAGACCCAGTACTTC. It is translated as CATSLGRLLETQYF.

This clonotype was counted ten times or more. The chain combines TRBV7-8 with TRBJ2-3; the match to TRBD2 covers 9 bases. The germline V gene encodes CDR1 SGHVS and CDR2 FQNEAQ. The CDR3 totals 15 residues. With 1 base clipped from V and 1 base from J, the junction kept 0 bases outside the gene matches. The CDR3 DNA sequence: TGTGCCAGCAGCTTAGGCGGGGGGGGCACAGATACGCAGTATTTT. It yields the protein CASSLGGGGTDTQYF.

The rearrangement uses TRBV18 and TRBJ1-3; TRBD1 is a possible D gene (6 bases). V lost 6 bases and J lost 4, with 13 bases in between. The CDR3 is 14 amino acids. From germline, CDR1 is KGHSH and CDR2 LQKENI. CDR3 sequence: CASSRGQRGNTIYF. CDR3 DNA sequence: TGTGCCAGCTCTCGAGGACAGCGCGGAAACACCATATATTTT.